Below, 17 T cell receptor beta chains from the same sample are listed, as sequenced in a study of T-cell reconstitution after alpha-beta-depleted transplantation in children. Using unique molecular identifiers, the investigators prepared the TCRbeta library. Using its own MiXCR run on the PCR reads, TCRdb lists one record per CDR3 protein. The data show around 100,000 distinct CDR3 sequences, 10% seen once. The sample in question was PBMCs, obtained before TCRalphabeta/CD19-depleted stem cell transplant. Receptor source: a boy between 2 and 10 years old with acute lymphoblastic leukemia, due to receive a stem cell transplant.

This clonotype has a handful of counts. The V and J genes are TRBV18 and TRBJ2-3; 7 positions agree with TRBD2. This CDR3 has 16 amino acids. Germline V gives CDR1 KGHSH, CDR2 LQKENI. Trimming at V came to 6 bases and at J to 2 bases, leaving 11 bases not matched to a gene. CDR3 bases: TGTGCCAGCTCGCAACTTACCGCGGGGGTCACAGATACGCAGTATTTT. This sequence encodes CASSQLTAGVTDTQYF. Full variable domain (remainder filled in from reference TRBV18 and TRBJ2-3): NAGVMQNPRHLVRRRGQEARLRCSPMKGHSHVYWYRQLPEEGLKFMVYLQKENIIDESGMPKERFSAEFPKEGPSILRIQQVVRGDSAAYFCASSQLTAGVTDTQYFGPGTRLTVL.

The CDR3 bases are TGCAGTGCTAGAGAGTCCCCCCTGACTAGCGGCCTCAACACCGGGGAGCTGTTTTTT. Translating gives CSARESPLTSGLNTGELFF. The chain employs TRBV20-1 and TRBJ2-2; TRBD2 aligns across 9 bases. Germline V gene lookup returns CDR1 DFQATT and CDR2 SNEGSKA (reference sequence). The CDR3 totals 19 residues. Losses at the gene ends were 0 bases for V and 2 bases for J; bases not matched to a gene: 13.

This clonotype turned up a few times. The J gene is TRBJ2-2, the V gene TRBV5-1, with TRBD2 matching 7 bases. There are 15 residues in the CDR3. In germline, CDR1 is SGHRS, CDR2 YFSETQ. V dropped 0 bases and J dropped 4; count of bases not matched to a gene: 3. Here the CDR3 DNA reads TGCGCCAGCAGCTTGGTGGCGGGAGTCACCGGGGAGCTGTTTTTT. It is translated as CASSLVAGVTGELFF.

The chain joins TRBV7-9 to TRBJ2-1; 8 bases are a match to TRBD1. The CDR3 runs 15 residues. Germline CDR1 reads SEHNR; CDR2 reads FQNEAQ (reference sequence). The ends lost 5 bases at V and 8 bases at J; junction bases unmatched: 11. The CDR3 DNA is TGTGCCAGCAGCATACGGGCAGGGGGCAAAGATGAGCAGTTCTTC. Translating it yields CASSIRAGGKDEQFF.

The chain has TRBV11-1 and TRBJ2-1; 11 bases line up with TRBD2. The V gene's germline CDR1 is SGHAT and CDR2 FQDESV (reference sequence). V was pared by 1 base and J by 7 bases, with 6 bases of the junction left unmatched. This CDR3 spans 16 amino acids. CDR3 sequence: CASSLELAGVGNEQFF. The DNA of the CDR3 is TGTGCCAGCAGCTTAGAACTAGCGGGAGTGGGTAATGAGCAGTTCTTC.

Ten or more counts support this clonotype. The rearrangement links TRBV7-9 to TRBJ2-2; no firm D call. The CDR3 length is 14 residues. CDR1 is SEHNR, CDR2 FQNEAQ, per germline (reference sequence). The ends were cut back, 3 bases at V and 1 base at J, with 6 bases in the middle. CDR3 in amino acids: CASSLPGNTGELFF. The CDR3 nucleotides are TGTGCCAGCAGCTTGCCCGGGAACACCGGGGAGCTGTTTTTT. Supplemented by reference TRBV7-9 and TRBJ2-2, the full variable domain reads DTGVSQNPRHKITKRGQNVTFRCDPISEHNRLYWYRQTLGQGPEFLTYFQNEAQLEKSRLLSDRFSAERPKGSFSTLEIQRTEQGDSAMYLCASSLPGNTGELFFGEGSRLTVL.

This chain connects TRBV27 to TRBJ2-1; 8 bases match TRBD2. Germline CDR1 and CDR2: MNHEY and SMNVEV (reference sequence). This CDR3 comprises 15 residues. Trimming removed 10 bases from V and 4 bases from J; junction bases left unmatched: 12. CDR3 coding DNA: TGTGCCACCTACAGGGCGGGGGGATTATACAATGAGCAGTTCTTC. It codes for CATYRAGGLYNEQFF.

This chain joins TRBV3-1 and TRBJ1-5, with D possibly matching TRBD1 (5 bases). The CDR3 sequence is 15 residues long. Per germline, CDR1 LGHDT and CDR2 YNNKEL (reference sequence). Trimming removed 4 bases from V and 4 bases from J, with 14 bases in between. The CDR3 loop reads CASSPQRGWNQPQHF. The CDR3 DNA sequence: TGTGCCAGCAGCCCTCAGAGGGGTTGGAATCAGCCCCAGCATTTT.

The chain links TRBV2 to TRBJ2-7, with TRBD1 matching over 9 bases. Losses at the gene ends were 6 bases for V and 4 bases for J; bases not matched to a gene: 7. CDR1 SNHLY and CDR2 FYNNEI come from the germline V gene. The CDR3 contains 14 residues. In DNA, the CDR3 is TGTGCCAGCAGCCAGGGACAGGGATATTACGAGCAGTACTTC. Residues: CASSQGQGYYEQYF.

This clonotype was found a few times. The chain links TRBV20-1 to TRBJ1-4; 7 bases are a match to TRBD1. CDR1 and CDR2 from the germline V gene are DFQATT and SNEGSKA (reference sequence). V was pared by 3 bases and J by 7 bases, with 8 bases of the junction left unmatched. The CDR3 has 14 amino acids. CDR3 in amino acids: CSASPRQGVEKLFF. The CDR3 nucleotides read TGCAGTGCTAGTCCCCGACAGGGCGTTGAAAAACTGTTTTTT.

This clonotype was observed a handful of times. The V gene is TRBV11-2, the J gene TRBJ2-7; D possibly corresponds to TRBD2 (6 bases). Germline CDR1 reads SGHAT; CDR2 reads FQNNGV. The CDR3 runs 17 residues. V shed 6 bases and J shed 5 bases, with 26 bases lying between them. The CDR3 nucleotides are TGTGCCAGCAGTTACTCCTTATGGAACGGGAGTCGGGACGAGCAGTACTTC. It encodes CASSYSLWNGSRDEQYF.

This clonotype was seen ten or more times. This CDR3 reads CSARDLKAVSSYEQYF. DNA for the CDR3: TGCAGTGCTAGAGATCTCAAGGCGGTAAGCTCCTACGAGCAGTACTTC. This chain uses TRBV20-1 with TRBJ2-7; D is ambiguous. The V end lost 0 bases, the J end lost 0 bases, and 15 bases lay between the germline ends. The CDR3 covers 16 residues. The germline gives CDR1 DFQATT, CDR2 SNEGSKA (reference sequence).

This CDR3 reads CASSMDLKAYEQYF. Here the CDR3 DNA reads TGTGCCAGCAGTATGGACCTTAAGGCATACGAGCAGTACTTC. The chain combines TRBV12-3 or TRBV12-4 with TRBJ2-7; D is ambiguous. Trimming took off 5 bases at V and 4 bases at J, with 15 bases between the two ends. CDR3 length equals 14 residues.

The V and J genes are TRBV28 and TRBJ1-1, with 10 bases aligning to TRBD1. The CDR3 loop spans 14 amino acids. V dropped 5 bases and J dropped 4; count of bases not matched to a gene: 4. Germline assignment: CDR1 MDHEN and CDR2 SYDVKM. Here the CDR3 DNA reads TGTGCCAGCAGTAGGGACAGGGGTTCCACTGAAGCTTTCTTT. Translated, it gives CASSRDRGSTEAFF.

The chain recombines TRBV20-1 with TRBJ2-3, with 7 bases that match TRBD2. The CDR3 spans 15 residues. V lost 0 bases and J lost 4; bases outside the gene matches: 7. Germline V gene sequence: CDR1 DFQATT, CDR2 SNEGSKA (reference sequence). Here the CDR3 DNA reads TGCAGTGCTAGAGATCTGGCAGCGGGGTCAGATACGCAGTATTTT. It specifies CSARDLAAGSDTQYF.

Here the CDR3 reads CSVSQGDSYEQYF. The CDR3, as DNA: TGCAGCGTAAGCCAGGGGGACTCCTACGAGCAGTACTTC. The chain combines TRBV29-1 with TRBJ2-7; 7 bases are shared with TRBD1. Germline CDR1 reads SQVTM; CDR2 reads ANQGSEA. V lost 6 bases, J lost 0 bases, and 5 bases stayed unmatched. CDR3 size: 13 residues.

This clonotype was detected many times. The V call is TRBV12-3 or TRBV12-4, the J call TRBJ2-1; 10 positions match TRBD2. Trimming at V came to 6 bases and at J to 6 bases, leaving 2 bases not matched to a gene. CDR3 length: 13 residues. CDR3 coding DNA: TGTGCCAGCAGGACTAGCGGGCGCAATGAGCAGTTCTTC. The encoded protein is CASRTSGRNEQFF.